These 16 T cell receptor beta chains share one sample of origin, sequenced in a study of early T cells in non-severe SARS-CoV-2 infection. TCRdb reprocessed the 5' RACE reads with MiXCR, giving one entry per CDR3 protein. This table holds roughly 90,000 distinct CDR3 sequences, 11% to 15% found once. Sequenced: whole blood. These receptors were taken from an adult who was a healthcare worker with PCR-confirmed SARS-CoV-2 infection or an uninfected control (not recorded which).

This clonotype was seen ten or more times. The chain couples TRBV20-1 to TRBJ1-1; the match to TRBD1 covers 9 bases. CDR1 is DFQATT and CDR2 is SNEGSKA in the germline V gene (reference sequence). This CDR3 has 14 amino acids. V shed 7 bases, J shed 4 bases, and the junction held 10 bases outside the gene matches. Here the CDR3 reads CSVAQGARGTEAFF. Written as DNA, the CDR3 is TGCAGTGTTGCACAGGGGGCGAGGGGCACTGAAGCTTTCTTT.

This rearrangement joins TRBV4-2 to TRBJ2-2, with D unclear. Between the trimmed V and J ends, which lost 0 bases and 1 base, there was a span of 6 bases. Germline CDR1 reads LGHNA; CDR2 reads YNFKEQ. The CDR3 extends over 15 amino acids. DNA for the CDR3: TGTGCCAGCAGCCAAGACTTATTGAACACCGGGGAGCTGTTTTTT. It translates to CASSQDLLNTGELFF.

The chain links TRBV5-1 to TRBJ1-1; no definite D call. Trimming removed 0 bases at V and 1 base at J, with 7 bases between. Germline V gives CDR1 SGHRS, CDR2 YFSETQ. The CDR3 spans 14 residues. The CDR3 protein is CASSLVAENTEAFF. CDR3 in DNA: TGCGCCAGCAGCTTGGTTGCGGAGAACACTGAAGCTTTCTTT.

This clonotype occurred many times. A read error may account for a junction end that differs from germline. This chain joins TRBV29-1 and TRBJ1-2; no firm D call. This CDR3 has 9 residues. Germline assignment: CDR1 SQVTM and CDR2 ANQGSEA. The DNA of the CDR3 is TGCAGCGTTGAAGATAGCCCGAACTTC. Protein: CSVEDSPNF.

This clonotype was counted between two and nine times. The CDR3: CASSLEGHDRGRSYGYTF. The CDR3 nucleotides are TGTGCCAGCAGCTTAGAGGGCCATGACAGGGGAAGAAGCTATGGCTACACCTTC. The chain recombines TRBV11-3 with TRBJ1-2; 8 bases line up with TRBD1. This CDR3 is 18 amino acids long. V shed 0 bases, J shed 4 bases, and the junction held 13 bases outside the gene matches. The germline V gene has CDR1 SGHNT and CDR2 YENEEA.

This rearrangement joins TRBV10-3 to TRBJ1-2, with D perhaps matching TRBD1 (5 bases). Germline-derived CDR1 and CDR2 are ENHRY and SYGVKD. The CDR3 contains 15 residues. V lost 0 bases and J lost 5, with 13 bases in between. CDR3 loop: CAISESGSEGYGYTF. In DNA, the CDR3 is TGTGCCATCAGTGAGTCCGGCTCTGAGGGGTATGGCTACACCTTC.

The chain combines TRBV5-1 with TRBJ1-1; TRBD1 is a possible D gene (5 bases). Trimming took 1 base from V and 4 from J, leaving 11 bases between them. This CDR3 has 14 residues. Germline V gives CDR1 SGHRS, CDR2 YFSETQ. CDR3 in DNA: TGCGCCAGCAGCTTGTCCCAGGGTCCCACTGAAGCTTTCTTT. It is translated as CASSLSQGPTEAFF.

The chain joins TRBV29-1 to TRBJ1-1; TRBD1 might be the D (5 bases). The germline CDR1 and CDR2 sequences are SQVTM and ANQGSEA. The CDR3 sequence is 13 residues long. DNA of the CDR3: TGCAGTGCCGGTGGTGGGGGGTCCACTGAAGCTTTCTTT. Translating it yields CSAGGGGSTEAFF.

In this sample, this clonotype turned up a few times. The CDR3 reads CASSPPAPKETQYF. The CDR3 coding sequence is TGTGCCAGCAGCCCGCCGGCCCCAAAAGAGACCCAGTACTTC. The chain joins TRBV7-9 to TRBJ2-5, with D hard to call. V dropped 5 bases and J dropped 3 bases, with 13 bases sitting between them. Germline-derived CDR1 and CDR2 are SEHNR and FQNEAQ (reference sequence). This CDR3 comprises 14 residues.

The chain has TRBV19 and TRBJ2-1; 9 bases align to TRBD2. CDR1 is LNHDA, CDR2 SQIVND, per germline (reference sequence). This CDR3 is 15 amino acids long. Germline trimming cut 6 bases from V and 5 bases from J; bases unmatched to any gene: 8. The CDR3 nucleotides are TGTGCCAGTAGGATGAGCGGGGGGCACAACAATGAGCAGTTCTTC. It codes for CASRMSGGHNNEQFF.

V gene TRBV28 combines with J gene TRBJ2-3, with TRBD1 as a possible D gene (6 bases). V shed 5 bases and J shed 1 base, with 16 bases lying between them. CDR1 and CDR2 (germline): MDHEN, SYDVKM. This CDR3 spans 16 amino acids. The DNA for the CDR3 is TGTGCCAGCAGTCCCACAGGGAGCGTTGGCACAGATACGCAGTATTTT. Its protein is CASSPTGSVGTDTQYF.

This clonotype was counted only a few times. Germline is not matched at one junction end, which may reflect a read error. CDR3 in amino acids: CASSLAGGLSEQFF. CDR3 nucleotide sequence: TGTGCCAGCAGTCTAGCGGGGGGGCTAAGTGAGCAGTTCTTC. The V gene is TRBV12-3 or TRBV12-4, the J gene TRBJ2-1; TRBD2 matches at 12 bases. The CDR3 extends over 14 amino acids.

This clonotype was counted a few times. The CDR3: CASSMNVYQETQYF. CDR3 sequence (DNA): TGCGCCAGCAGCATGAACGTGTACCAAGAGACCCAGTACTTC. The chain has TRBV5-1 and TRBJ2-5; D gene unclear. Trimming took off 4 bases at V and 0 bases at J, with 10 bases between the two ends. The CDR3 consists of 14 residues. Germline CDR1 SGHRS, CDR2 YFSETQ.

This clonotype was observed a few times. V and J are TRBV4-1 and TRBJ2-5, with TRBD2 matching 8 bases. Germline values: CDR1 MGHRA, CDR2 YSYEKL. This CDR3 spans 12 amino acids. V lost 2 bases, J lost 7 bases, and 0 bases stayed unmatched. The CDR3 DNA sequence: TGCGCCAGCAGCCAACTAGCGGGGACCCAGTACTTC. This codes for CASSQLAGTQYF.

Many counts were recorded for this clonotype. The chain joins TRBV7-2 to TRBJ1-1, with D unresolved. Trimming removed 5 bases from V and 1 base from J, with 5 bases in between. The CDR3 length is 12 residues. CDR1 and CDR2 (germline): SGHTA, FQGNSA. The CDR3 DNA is TGTGCCAGCAGCCACCCGAACACTGAAGCTTTCTTT. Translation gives CASSHPNTEAFF.

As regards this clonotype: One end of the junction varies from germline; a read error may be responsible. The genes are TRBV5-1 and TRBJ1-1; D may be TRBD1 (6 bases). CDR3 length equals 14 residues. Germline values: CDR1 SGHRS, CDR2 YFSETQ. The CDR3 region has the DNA TGCACCAGCAGCTCCCAGGGGCTAAACACTGAAGCTTTCTTT. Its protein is CTSSSQGLNTEAFF.